This T cell receptor beta chain was sequenced during a study of Graves' ophthalmopathy and Graves' hyperthyroidism. Scientists amplified the TCR beta CDR3 regions from RNA transcripts. First-round RT-PCR used HTBI primers; second-round multiplex PCR followed. TCRdb passed the multiplex PCR reads through MiXCR, listing each CDR3 protein once. This sample has around 520,000 distinct CDR3 sequences; less than 40% occur once, and the top ten carry over 3.5%. V was trimmed by 3 bases and J by 0 bases, leaving 14 bases between them. Germline-derived CDR1 and CDR2 are SQVTM and ANQGSEA. CDR3 size: 15 residues.

This TCR came from an adult man with Graves' hyperthyroidism. This chain uses TRBV29-1 with TRBJ2-5; TRBD2 is a possible D gene (5 bases). The sequenced sample consisted of peripheral blood or thyroid tissue (not recorded which). CDR3 in amino acids: CSVEANERYQETQYF. DNA for the CDR3: TGCAGCGTTGAGGCTAACGAGCGGTACCAAGAGACCCAGTACTTC.